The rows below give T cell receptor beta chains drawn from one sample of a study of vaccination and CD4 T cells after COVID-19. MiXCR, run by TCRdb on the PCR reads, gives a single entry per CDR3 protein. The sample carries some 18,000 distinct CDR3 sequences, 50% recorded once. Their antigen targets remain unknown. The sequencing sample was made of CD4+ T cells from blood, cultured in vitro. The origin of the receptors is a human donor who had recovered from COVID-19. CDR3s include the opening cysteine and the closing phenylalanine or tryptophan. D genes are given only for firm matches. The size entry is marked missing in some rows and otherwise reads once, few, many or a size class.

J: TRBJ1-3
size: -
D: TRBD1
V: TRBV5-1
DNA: TGCGCCAGCAGCTCCGGGACAGGGACCGGTGGAAACACCATATATTTT
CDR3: CASSSGTGTGGNTIYF

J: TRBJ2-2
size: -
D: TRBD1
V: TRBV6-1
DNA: TGTGCCAGCACCCGGACAGGGGAAACCGGGGAGCTGTTTTTT
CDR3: CASTRTGETGELFF

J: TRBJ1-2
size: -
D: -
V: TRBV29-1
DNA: TGCAGCGTTGATCCTGCCTATGGCTACACCTTC
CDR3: CSVDPAYGYTF

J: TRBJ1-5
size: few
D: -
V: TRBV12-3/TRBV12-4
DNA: TGTGCCAGCAGTTCAGGGAATGGGAATCAGCCCCAGCATTTT
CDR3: CASSSGNGNQPQHF

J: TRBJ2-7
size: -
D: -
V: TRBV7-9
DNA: TGTGCCAGCAGCTTAGCGTTAGGACAGTCCTACGAGCAGTACTTC
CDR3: CASSLALGQSYEQYF

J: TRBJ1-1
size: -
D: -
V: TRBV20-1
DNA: TGCAGTGCCCTCAGTCCCGTGAGGGCTTTCTTT
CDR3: CSALSPVRAFF

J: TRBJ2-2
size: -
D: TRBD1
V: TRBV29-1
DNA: TGCAGCATACGACAGGGCACGAACACCGGGGAGCTGTTTTTT
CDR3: CSIRQGTNTGELFF

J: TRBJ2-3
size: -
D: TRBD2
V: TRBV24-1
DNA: TGTGCCACCGCGGGGGTAGGGGATACGCAGTATTTT
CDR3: CATAGVGDTQYF

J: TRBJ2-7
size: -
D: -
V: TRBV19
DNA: TGTGCCAGTAGTGGCCCGGGGGACCGAAGCTCCTACGAGCAGTACTTC
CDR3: CASSGPGDRSSYEQYF

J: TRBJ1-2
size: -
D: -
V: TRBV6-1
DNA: TGTGCCAGCAGCCTGACGGTGGGTGGGGGCTACACCTTC
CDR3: CASSLTVGGGYTF

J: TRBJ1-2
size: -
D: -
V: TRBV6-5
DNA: TGTGCCAGCAGTTACGATTTGAACTATGGCTACACCTTC
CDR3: CASSYDLNYGYTF

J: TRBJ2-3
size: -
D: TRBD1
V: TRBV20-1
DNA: TGCAGTGCCCCTAGACCGGGACAGGGAATCGATACGCAGTATTTT
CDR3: CSAPRPGQGIDTQYF

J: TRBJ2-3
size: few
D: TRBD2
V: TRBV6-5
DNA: TGTGCCAGCAGTTTACGGACTAGCGGTACAGATACGCAGTATTTT
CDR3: CASSLRTSGTDTQYF